These 10 T cell receptor beta chains share one sample of origin, sequenced in a study of blood T cell repertoires in COVID-19. Using immunoSEQ multiplex PCR, the repertoire was profiled, and TCRdb retains in-frame clones only, with some absent. The sample lists 49,000 or so clones, around 90% occurring once. Source material: peripheral blood. The origin of the receptors is a middle-aged man with active COVID-19.

This clone showed up just once. This sequence joins TRBV29-1 and TRBJ2-7; TRBD2 aligns across 7 bases. Trimming took 1 base from V and 4 from J; bases not matched to a gene: 7. This CDR3 comprises 14 residues. Per the germline V gene, CDR1 is SQVTM and CDR2 is ANQGSEA. In DNA, the CDR3 is TGCAGCGTTGAAGGAGGCGGGAGTAAGTACGAGCAGTACTTC. It codes for CSVEGGGSKYEQYF.

The chain uses TRBV7-9 and TRBJ2-3, with 11 nucleotides matching TRBD2. In germline, CDR1 is SEHNR, CDR2 FQNEAQ (reference sequence). The CDR3 contains 16 residues. Trimming cost V 4 bases and J 4 bases; bases outside gene matches: 7. This CDR3 reads CASSSIAGGFADTQYF. The CDR3 region has the DNA TGTGCCAGCAGCTCAATAGCGGGAGGGTTTGCAGATACGCAGTATTTT.

J is TRBJ1-2 and V is TRBV7-9, with a possible D match to TRBD1 (6 bases). The V end was cut by 7 bases, the J end by 4 bases, with 16 bases between. This CDR3 contains 14 residues. The germline V gene has CDR1 SEHNR and CDR2 FQNEAQ (reference sequence). The CDR3 nucleotides read TGTGCCAGCACCAAGTTGGGGGCAGGCTATGGCTACACCTTC. Translation gives CASTKLGAGYGYTF.

In nucleotides, the CDR3 is TGTGCCAGCAGCCCACGCTTGGCGGGGGCTGCCTACGAGCAGTACTTC. It encodes CASSPRLAGAAYEQYF. This chain links TRBV7-2 with TRBJ2-7; a possible D gene is TRBD2 (7 bases). The V end was cut by 5 bases, the J end by 2 bases, with 19 bases between. Per the germline V gene, CDR1 is SGHTA and CDR2 is FQGNSA. The CDR3 is 16 residues long.

The J gene is TRBJ1-5, the V gene TRBV2; 7 bases are shared with TRBD1. This CDR3 contains 14 residues. Germline CDR1 reads SNHLY; CDR2 reads FYNNEI. Trimming at V came to 1 base and at J to 7 bases, leaving 4 bases not matched to a gene. CDR3 amino acids: CASSEGQGGQPQHF. The CDR3 nucleotides read TGTGCCAGCAGTGAAGGACAGGGCGGACAGCCCCAGCATTTT.

This clone was counted a few times. This chain uses TRBV12-3 or TRBV12-4 with TRBJ2-7; 8 positions match TRBD2. The CDR3 totals 13 residues. After removal of 6 bases from V and 3 bases from J, the junction contained 4 bases not matched to a gene. CDR3 amino acids: CASSPGGYYEQYF. CDR3 in DNA: TGTGCCAGCAGCCCGGGGGGGTACTACGAGCAGTACTTC.

This sequence joins TRBV7-2 and TRBJ2-5; 8 bases line up with TRBD1. CDR1 is SGHTA, CDR2 FQGNSA, per germline. The CDR3 extends over 17 amino acids. The V gene end was trimmed by 2 bases and the J gene end by 5 bases; junction bases not matched to a gene: 13. The CDR3 here is CASSLFLGPRGLETQYF. CDR3 DNA sequence: TGTGCCAGCAGCTTATTTTTAGGCCCCAGGGGGCTGGAGACCCAGTACTTC.

The chain carries TRBV5-6 and TRBJ2-1; 7 bases agree with TRBD2. The CDR3 runs to 19 residues. Germline CDR1 SGHDT, CDR2 YYEEEE. V lost 3 bases to trimming and J lost 3 bases; unmatched junction nucleotides: 18. CDR3 residues: CASSSTQFQAGTIYNEQFF. CDR3 nucleotide sequence: TGTGCCAGCAGCTCCACCCAGTTCCAAGCGGGGACGATCTACAATGAGCAGTTCTTC.

The chain links TRBV3-1 (or the pseudogene TRBV3-2) to TRBJ2-5; D ambiguous. From germline, CDR1 is LGHDT and CDR2 YNNKEL (reference sequence). Trimming left V 4 bases short and J 5 bases short, with 8 bases between. The CDR3 extends over 12 amino acids. The CDR3 nucleotides are TGTGCCAGCAGCCCCAACTGGGAGACCCAGTACTTC. Translating gives CASSPNWETQYF.

The chain is built from TRBV3-1 (or the pseudogene TRBV3-2) and TRBJ1-5; maybe TRBD1 (5 bases). The V end was cut by 3 bases, the J end by 2 bases, with 8 bases between. Germline V gene lookup returns CDR1 LGHDT and CDR2 YNNKEL (reference sequence). The CDR3 has 14 amino acids. The CDR3 sequence: CASSHKGGNQPQHF. The CDR3 region has the DNA TGTGCCAGCAGCCATAAAGGGGGCAATCAGCCCCAGCATTTT.